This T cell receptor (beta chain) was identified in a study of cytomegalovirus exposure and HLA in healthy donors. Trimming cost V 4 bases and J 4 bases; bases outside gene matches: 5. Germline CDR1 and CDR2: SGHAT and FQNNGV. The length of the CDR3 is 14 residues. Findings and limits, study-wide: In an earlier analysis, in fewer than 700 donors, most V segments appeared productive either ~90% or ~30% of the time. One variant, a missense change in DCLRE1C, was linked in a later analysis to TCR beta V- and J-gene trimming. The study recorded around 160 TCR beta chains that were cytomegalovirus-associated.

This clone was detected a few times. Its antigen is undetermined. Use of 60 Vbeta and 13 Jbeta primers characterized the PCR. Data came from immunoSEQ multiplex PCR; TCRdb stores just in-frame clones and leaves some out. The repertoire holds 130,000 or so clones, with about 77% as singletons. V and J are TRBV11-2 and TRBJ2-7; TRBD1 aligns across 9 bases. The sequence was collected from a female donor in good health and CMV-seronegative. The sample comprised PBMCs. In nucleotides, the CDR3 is TGTGCCAGCAGCTCTAACAGGGGGCTATACGAGCAGTACTTC. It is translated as CASSSNRGLYEQYF.